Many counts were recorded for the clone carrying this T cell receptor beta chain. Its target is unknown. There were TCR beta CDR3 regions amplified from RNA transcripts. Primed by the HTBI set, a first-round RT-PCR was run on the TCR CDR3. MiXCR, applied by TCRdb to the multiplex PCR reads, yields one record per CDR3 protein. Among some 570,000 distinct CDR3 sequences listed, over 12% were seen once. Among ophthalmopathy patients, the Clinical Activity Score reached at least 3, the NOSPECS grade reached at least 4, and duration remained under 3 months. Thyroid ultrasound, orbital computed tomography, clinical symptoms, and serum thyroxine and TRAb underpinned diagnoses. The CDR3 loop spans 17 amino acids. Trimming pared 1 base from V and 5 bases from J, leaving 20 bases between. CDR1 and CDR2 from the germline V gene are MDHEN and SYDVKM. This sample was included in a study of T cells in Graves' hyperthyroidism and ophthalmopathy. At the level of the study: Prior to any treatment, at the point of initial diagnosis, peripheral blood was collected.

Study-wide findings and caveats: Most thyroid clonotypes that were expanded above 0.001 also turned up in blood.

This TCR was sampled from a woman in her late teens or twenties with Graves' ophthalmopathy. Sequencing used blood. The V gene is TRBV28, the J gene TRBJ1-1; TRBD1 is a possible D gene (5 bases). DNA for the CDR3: TGTGCCAGCAGTTTATCCCCCCCCGCAGGGCGGAAAACTGAAGCTTTCTTT. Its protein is CASSLSPPAGRKTEAFF.